This paragraph covers one TCR beta chain sequence. Its antigen is still unknown. The sample is drawn from a study of T-cell memory formation after mild COVID-19. 5'RACE with constant-segment primers yielded barcoded, UMI-tagged TCR alpha and TCR beta cDNA libraries. TCRdb used MiXCR to reprocess the 5' RACE reads, holding one entry per CDR3 protein. The sample carries about 150,000 distinct CDR3 sequences, almost 25% recorded once. The study, taken as a whole, reports: Mainly CM and EM harbored the contracting CD4+ clones; mainly EMRA harbored the CD8+ ones.

Germline V gene data show CDR1 as SGDLS and CDR2 as YYNGEE. This CDR3 contains 15 residues. With 0 bases removed from V and 1 base from J, the gap between germline ends came to 9 bases. This TCR came from an adult woman who had mild COVID-19 (a few samples of this study predate the infection). Cell type and time point are not known. Sequenced material: PBMCs or a T cell subset sorted from them (not recorded which). The genes are TRBV9 and TRBJ2-3; tentative D call: TRBD2 (6 bases). This CDR3 is CASSVGGTGTDTQYF. CDR3 bases: TGTGCCAGCAGCGTAGGGGGGACTGGCACAGATACGCAGTATTTT.